This T cell receptor (beta chain) was recovered during a study of shared clonotypes between healthy human individuals. CD8 cells classed as naive were CD45RO-negative and positively selected for CCR7, excluding terminally differentiated effector memory CD45RA+ cells. This CDR3 spans 15 amino acids. With 3 bases removed from V and 3 bases from J, the gap between germline ends came to 12 bases. CDR1 and CDR2 (germline): SGHAT, FQNNGV. Libraries were prepared by immunoSEQ multiplex PCR; TCRdb keeps only in-frame clonotypes and omits some of them. The sample holds roughly 2.1 million clones; about 92% are singletons and the top ten take over 1.5%.

The chain has TRBV11-2 and TRBJ2-4; D is perhaps TRBD2 (6 bases). Specimen: naive CD8+ T cells from PBMCs. The clonotype originates from a man younger than 35 in good health. Some clones in this sample may be carry-over from other donors' samples. The CDR3 reads CASSFRGGDKNIQYF. The DNA of the CDR3 is TGTGCCAGCAGCTTCCGTGGCGGGGACAAAAACATTCAGTACTTC.